This T cell receptor (beta chain) appears in the sequencing data of a study of cytomegalovirus exposure and HLA in healthy donors. Germline assignment: CDR1 SGHRS and CDR2 YFSETQ. The CDR3 contains 15 residues. V shed 1 base and J shed 5 bases, with 15 bases lying between them. It was with 60 Vbeta and 13 Jbeta primers that the PCR ran. Profiling relied on immunoSEQ multiplex PCR, and the TCRdb table lists in-frame clones only, not all of them. The top ten hold roughly 1.6% of the sample, which has approximately 180,000 clones, 70% to 80% seen once. Sequencing was carried out using PBMCs. This TCR derives from a woman in her forties or fifties in good health and CMV-seronegative. V usage is TRBV5-1 and J usage is TRBJ1-1; possibly TRBD1 for D (5 bases). For the CDR3, the DNA is TGCGCCAGCAGCTTGTTTTCAGGGTCGGTAACTGAAGCTTTCTTT. Its protein product is CASSLFSGSVTEAFF.